These 29 T cell receptor beta chains were all obtained from the same sample, sequenced in a study of T cells after yellow fever vaccination. TCRdb itself ran the 5' RACE reads through MiXCR, one entry per CDR3 protein. Among around 340,000 distinct CDR3 sequences listed, 8.7% were seen once. Sample: PBMCs, taken on the day of the first yellow fever vaccination. The receptors derive from a man between 18 and 29 years old who received the YFV17D yellow fever vaccine.

V usage is TRBV5-6 and J usage is TRBJ2-1; D gene unclear. There are 14 residues in the CDR3. The V end lost 3 bases, the J end lost 5 bases, and 12 bases lay between the germline ends. Germline lookup yields CDR1 SGHDT and CDR2 YYEEEE. CDR3: CASSYEFRDNEQFF. In DNA, the CDR3 is TGTGCCAGCAGCTATGAGTTTAGAGACAATGAGCAGTTCTTC.

This chain's CDR3 is CASRPAVGSLNIQYF. The CDR3 DNA follows: TGTGCCAGTAGACCCGCAGTGGGGTCCCTAAACATTCAGTACTTC. The chain couples TRBV19 to TRBJ2-4; no definite D call. CDR1 is LNHDA, CDR2 SQIVND, per germline (reference sequence). Trimming left V 6 bases short and J 6 bases short, with 18 bases between. The CDR3 runs 15 residues. Full variable domain (remainder filled in from reference TRBV19 and TRBJ2-4): DGGITQSPKYLFRKEGQNVTLSCEQNLNHDAMYWYRQDPGQGLRLIYYSQIVNDFQKGDIAEGYSVSREKKESFPLTVTSAQKNPTAFYLCASRPAVGSLNIQYFGAGTRLSVL.

Only a few counts were recorded for this clonotype. The V call is TRBV12-3 or TRBV12-4, the J call TRBJ1-2; a weak D match, TRBD1 (6 bases). CDR3 length: 13 amino acids. V shed 5 bases and J shed 8 bases, with 15 bases lying between them. CDR3 sequence reads: CASSRNRVKGYTF. The CDR3 region has the DNA TGTGCCAGCAGTAGAAACAGGGTTAAGGGCTACACCTTC.

The chain links TRBV28 to TRBJ2-1, with 10 positions matching TRBD2. In germline, CDR1 is MDHEN, CDR2 SYDVKM. The CDR3 sequence is 15 residues long. Trimming cost V 4 bases and J 4 bases; bases outside gene matches: 4. The CDR3: CASSSTLAGYNEQFF. CDR3 nucleotides: TGTGCCAGCAGTTCTACACTAGCGGGATACAATGAGCAGTTCTTC.

The V gene is TRBV7-9, the J gene TRBJ1-2; D is undetermined. The germline V and J ends were trimmed by 8 bases and 5 bases, with 12 bases remaining between them. The CDR3 loop spans 12 amino acids. CDR1 SEHNR and CDR2 FQNEAQ come from the germline V gene (reference sequence). CDR3 protein: CASSQQDYGYTF. The CDR3 nucleotides read TGTGCCAGCTCACAGCAAGATTATGGCTACACCTTC.

This clonotype occurred a few times. The chain is built from TRBV29-1 and TRBJ2-7, with a possible D match to TRBD1 (5 bases). The CDR3 spans 13 residues. The V and J ends lost 5 bases and 3 bases respectively, with 14 bases between them. Germline lookup yields CDR1 SQVTM and CDR2 ANQGSEA. CDR3 bases: TGCAGCGTTTGGCAGGGATCGGGCTACGAGCAGTACGTC. It yields the protein CSVWQGSGYEQYV.

The chain uses TRBV12-3 or TRBV12-4 and TRBJ2-3; D unclear. CDR3 size: 12 residues. V was trimmed by 7 bases and J by 4 bases, leaving 9 bases between them. CDR3 DNA sequence: TGTGCCAGCAACGCAGGCGCAGATACGCAGTATTTT. Amino acids: CASNAGADTQYF.

The chain is built from TRBV7-9 and TRBJ2-3; D is undetermined. V dropped 0 bases and J dropped 3 bases, with 10 bases sitting between them. Germline values: CDR1 SEHNR, CDR2 FQNEAQ (reference sequence). The CDR3 contains 15 residues. CDR3 protein: CASSLAGIRTDTQYF. DNA for the CDR3: TGTGCCAGCAGCTTAGCGGGTATAAGGACAGATACGCAGTATTTT.

The chain carries TRBV5-1 and TRBJ2-1; D ambiguous. This CDR3 spans 15 amino acids. V was trimmed by 2 bases and J by 8 bases, leaving 17 bases between them. Germline V gives CDR1 SGHRS, CDR2 YFSETQ. The chain's CDR3 is CASSFFGPIYDEQFF. Here the CDR3 DNA reads TGCGCCAGCAGCTTTTTTGGCCCTATTTACGATGAGCAGTTCTTC.

This clonotype has only a few counts. This rearrangement joins TRBV11-2 to TRBJ2-5; 10 bases are a match to TRBD2. CDR1 SGHAT and CDR2 FQNNGV come from the germline V gene. V was pared by 5 bases and J by 6 bases, with 3 bases of the junction left unmatched. CDR3 size: 13 residues. The CDR3: CASSDSGGKTQYF. The CDR3 coding sequence is TGTGCCAGCAGCGATAGCGGGGGGAAGACCCAGTACTTC.

The chain links TRBV7-9 to TRBJ2-7, with 8 bases identical to TRBD1. Trimming cost V 5 bases and J 5 bases; bases outside gene matches: 11. CDR3 length equals 15 residues. The germline CDR1 and CDR2 sequences are SEHNR and FQNEAQ (reference sequence). CDR3 in DNA: TGTGCCAGCAGCCCGGACAGGGAGCTTTTTCACGAGCAGTACGTC. The encoded protein is CASSPDRELFHEQYV.

The V and J genes are TRBV5-4 and TRBJ1-4, with 9 positions matching TRBD1. The ends lost 4 bases at V and 6 bases at J; junction bases unmatched: 7. The CDR3 runs 15 residues. Germline CDR1 SGHNT, CDR2 YYREEE (reference sequence). The CDR3 nucleotides read TGTGCCAGCAGCCAAGGACAGGGGAGGGATGAAAAACTGTTTTTT. This encodes CASSQGQGRDEKLFF.

As concerns this clonotype: The conserved closing phenylalanine or tryptophan is absent in this CDR3, likely reflecting a read error. The chain recombines TRBV4-3 with TRBJ2-3; D is uncertain. Germline values: CDR1 LGHNA, CDR2 YSLEER. V lost 0 bases to trimming and J lost 0 bases, with 13 bases between them. The CDR3 totals 17 residues. CDR3 nucleotides: TGCGCCAGCAGCCAAGATCTCCCCACGACTAGCACAGATACGCAGTATTGT. This translates into CASSQDLPTTSTDTQYC.

This clonotype was counted at least ten times. The chain carries TRBV3-1 and TRBJ2-1, with 7 nucleotides matching TRBD2. CDR1 is LGHDT, CDR2 YNNKEL, per germline (reference sequence). The CDR3 totals 15 residues. The V and J ends lost 6 bases and 2 bases, in that order; junction bases with no gene match: 7. Written as DNA, the CDR3 is TGTGCCAGCAGGCCTGGGGGGGGACCCTACAATGAGCAGTTCTTC. It yields the protein CASRPGGGPYNEQFF.

This clonotype has more than one count but fewer than ten. This rearrangement joins TRBV12-3 or TRBV12-4 to TRBJ2-3, with D uncertain. V gave up 4 bases and J gave up 2 bases, with 7 bases separating them. The CDR3 extends over 13 amino acids. Here the CDR3 reads CASSSSPTDTQYF. The CDR3 bases are TGTGCCAGCAGTTCCAGCCCCACAGATACGCAGTATTTT.

This clonotype was seen only a few times. CDR3 nucleotide sequence: TGTGCCAGCGCAGGAGCCTACGAGCAGTACTTC. It yields the protein CASAGAYEQYF. This chain links TRBV12-3 or TRBV12-4 with TRBJ2-7, with unresolved D. The CDR3 is made up of 11 amino acids. V lost 8 bases and J 2 bases, leaving 7 bases between the germline ends.

J is TRBJ2-5 and V is TRBV7-2, with D possibly TRBD2 on 6 matching bases. The CDR3 spans 16 residues. V was clipped by 5 bases and J by 5 bases, with 21 bases between them. Germline CDR1 and CDR2: SGHTA and FQGNSA. This chain's CDR3 is CASSKSRVGGRETQYF. As DNA, the CDR3 is TGTGCCAGCAGCAAAAGTCGCGTCGGGGGTCGGGAGACCCAGTACTTC.

This clonotype was seen at least ten times. The chain employs TRBV5-1 and TRBJ2-7, with D possibly being TRBD1 or TRBD2 (5 bases each). The CDR3 totals 13 residues. Looked up from germline, CDR1 is SGHRS and CDR2 is YFSETQ. Trimming removed 2 bases from V and 3 bases from J, with 9 bases in between. CDR3 DNA sequence: TGCGCCAGCAGCTTACTAGACAGCTACGAGCAGTACTTC. Amino acid sequence: CASSLLDSYEQYF.

This clonotype occurred a few times. The V and J genes are TRBV7-2 and TRBJ1-3; TRBD1 is a possible D gene (6 bases). The CDR3 is made up of 16 amino acids. Trimming cost V 5 bases and J 1 base, with 15 bases left between them. Germline CDR1 reads SGHTA; CDR2 reads FQGNSA. The CDR3 here is CASSLTYRESGNTIYF. The CDR3 DNA reads as TGTGCCAGCAGCCTCACATACAGGGAATCTGGAAACACCATATATTTT.

The chain combines TRBV7-2 with TRBJ2-1; D might be TRBD1 or TRBD2, each matching 5 bases. Germline V CDR1 and CDR2: SGHTA, FQGNSA. V was pared by 6 bases and J by 6 bases, with 24 bases between. The length of the CDR3 is 17 residues. CDR3 region: CASSRTRDLQQGNEQFF. CDR3 DNA sequence: TGTGCCAGCAGTCGAACTAGGGACCTTCAGCAGGGCAATGAGCAGTTCTTC.

The table lists this clonotype with many counts. The chain uses TRBV29-1 and TRBJ2-1; D gene unclear. Germline V gene data show CDR1 as SQVTM and CDR2 as ANQGSEA. The CDR3 loop spans 9 amino acids. Trimming left V 4 bases short and J 8 bases short, with 3 bases between. Written as DNA, the CDR3 is TGCAGCGTTGCCGATGAGCAGTTCTTC. Translating gives CSVADEQFF.

The rearrangement joins TRBV5-5 to TRBJ1-5, with D hard to call. V lost 0 bases, J lost 0 bases, and 7 bases lay in between. Germline CDR1 and CDR2: SGHKS and YYEKEE (reference sequence). The CDR3 contains 15 residues. The chain's CDR3 is CASSLGTVSNQPQHF. In DNA form, the CDR3 reads TGTGCCAGCAGCTTGGGAACAGTTAGCAATCAGCCCCAGCATTTT.

This clonotype turned up a few times. This chain links TRBV6-6 with TRBJ2-7; perhaps TRBD1 as D (6 bases). Germline V gene sequence: CDR1 MNHNY, CDR2 SVGAGI (reference sequence). The V gene lost 6 bases and the J gene lost 2 bases, with 8 bases spanning the gap. The CDR3 has 12 amino acids. The chain's CDR3 is CASSGQTYEQYV. The CDR3 bases are TGTGCCAGCAGCGGACAGACCTACGAGCAGTACGTC.

This clonotype was picked up many times. The chain recombines TRBV7-2 with TRBJ2-4; either TRBD1 or TRBD2 may fit D (7 bases each). The CDR3 is made up of 13 amino acids. V lost 5 bases and J 12 bases, leaving 17 bases between the germline ends. Looked up from germline, CDR1 is SGHTA and CDR2 is FQGNSA. This chain's CDR3 is CASSQGEGLSQYF. The CDR3, as DNA: TGTGCCAGCAGCCAGGGGGAGGGGTTAAGTCAGTACTTC.

This clonotype has a handful of counts. The rearrangement uses TRBV10-3 and TRBJ1-1; D not certain. The V end lost 3 bases, the J end lost 1 base, and 3 bases lay between the germline ends. Germline assignment: CDR1 ENHRY and CDR2 SYGVKD. The CDR3 loop spans 12 amino acids. CDR3 nucleotides: TGTGCCATCAGTGACAGGAACACTGAAGCTTTCTTT. Residues: CAISDRNTEAFF.

This clonotype turned up a few times. CDR3 DNA sequence: TGTGCCAGCAGCTGGTCAGGGGGCACAGATACGCAGTATTTT. Protein sequence: CASSWSGGTDTQYF. This chain uses TRBV7-6 with TRBJ2-3, with TRBD1 as a possible D gene (6 bases). CDR3 length: 14 residues. Trimming took 4 bases from V and 1 from J, leaving 9 bases between them. CDR1 and CDR2 (germline): SGHVS, FNYEAQ.

This clonotype has only a few counts. This chain connects TRBV7-2 to TRBJ2-4, with D uncertain. The V gene lost 1 base and the J gene lost 1 base, with 11 bases spanning the gap. CDR3 length: 16 amino acids. Germline assignment: CDR1 SGHTA and CDR2 FQGNSA. DNA for the CDR3: TGTGCCAGCAGCTTAGTTCCCCGGGCGGCCAAAAACATTCAGTACTTC. Protein product: CASSLVPRAAKNIQYF.

This clonotype has a count of ten or more. The V gene is TRBV11-2, the J gene TRBJ2-7, with D perhaps TRBD1 (5 bases). Germline CDR1 SGHAT, CDR2 FQNNGV. This CDR3 is built from 15 residues. Trimming pared 2 bases from V and 4 bases from J, leaving 15 bases between. The CDR3 sequence: CASSLMAAGIYEQYF. In nucleotides, the CDR3 is TGTGCCAGCAGCTTAATGGCCGCAGGGATTTACGAGCAGTACTTC.

This clonotype was detected ten times or more. This rearrangement joins TRBV29-1 to TRBJ2-2; 9 bases match TRBD1. The V and J ends lost 6 bases and 5 bases, in that order; junction bases with no gene match: 7. This CDR3 is 14 amino acids long. Germline CDR1 and CDR2: SQVTM and ANQGSEA. CDR3 in amino acids: CSVPGTGKTGELFF. CDR3 DNA sequence: TGCAGCGTGCCCGGGACAGGGAAAACCGGGGAGCTGTTTTTT.